The 17 T cell receptor beta chains below all came from one sample that was sequenced in a study of OX40 agonist ivuxolimab in advanced cancers. Measured with immunoSEQ multiplex PCR; TCRdb has only the in-frame clones, and not every one. The sample has more than 45,000 clones; approximately 80% are singletons. The input for sequencing was CD4+ or CD8+ T cells sorted from blood, taken in a trial of the OX40 agonist ivuxolimab. The source of these receptors is an adult with an advanced solid tumor such as melanoma, head and neck, liver or kidney cancer.

V gene TRBV5-1 combines with J gene TRBJ1-1, with 10 bases lining up with TRBD1. V gave up 4 bases and J gave up 2 bases; unmatched junction bases: 11. The CDR3 consists of 17 residues. Germline lookup yields CDR1 SGHRS and CDR2 YFSETQ. The CDR3 DNA reads TGCGCCAGCAGCCGCCCGGGACAGGGGTCAAGAAACACTGAAGCTTTCTTT. This encodes CASSRPGQGSRNTEAFF.

The rearrangement links TRBV7-3 to TRBJ1-5; D not resolved. V was cut by 2 bases and J by 0 bases, with 11 bases left in between. Germline loops: CDR1 SGHTA, CDR2 FQGTGA. This CDR3 is built from 16 residues. The CDR3, as DNA: TGTGCCAGCAGCTTATACGGCCGAAGTAGCAATCAGCCCCAGCATTTT. Amino acids: CASSLYGRSSNQPQHF.

The rearrangement uses TRBV27 and TRBJ2-7; perhaps TRBD2 as D (5 bases). CDR1 MNHEY and CDR2 SMNVEV come from the germline V gene (reference sequence). V dropped 5 bases and J dropped 10 bases, with 21 bases sitting between them. The CDR3 length is 14 residues. As DNA, the CDR3 is TGTGCCAGCAGTCCCCGTGGAGGTGTTTTAGGACAGTACTTC. It translates to CASSPRGGVLGQYF.

The CDR3 nucleotides read TGCGCCAGCAGTGAACGCGGTAGCTCCTACAATGAGCAGTTCTTC. Amino acids: CASSERGSSYNEQFF. The chain joins TRBV10-1 to TRBJ2-1, with no clear D. CDR1 and CDR2 from the germline V gene are WNHNN and SYGVQD (reference sequence). This CDR3 has 15 amino acids. Trimming left V 3 bases short and J 0 bases short, with 9 bases between.

The chain couples TRBV10-3 to TRBJ1-2, with D unclear. The CDR3 is 14 residues long. Germline lookup yields CDR1 ENHRY and CDR2 SYGVKD. Deletions cut 8 bases from V and 8 bases from J, with 21 bases between. DNA of the CDR3: TGTGCCATCTTACCCGCCCCCGGGGAGAAAGGCTACACCTTC. This translates into CAILPAPGEKGYTF.

The chain joins TRBV5-1 to TRBJ1-1; no definite D call. The germline V gene has CDR1 SGHRS and CDR2 YFSETQ. The CDR3 covers 15 residues. Trimming cost V 0 bases and J 0 bases, with 9 bases left between them. The CDR3 coding sequence is TGCGCCAGCAGCTTGGATATGGCTTTGAACACTGAAGCTTTCTTT. Translating it yields CASSLDMALNTEAFF.

The rearrangement joins TRBV5-4 to TRBJ1-1, with a possible D match to TRBD1 (6 bases). CDR1 is SGHNT, CDR2 YYREEE, per germline (reference sequence). V gave up 0 bases and J gave up 0 bases, with 9 bases separating them. This CDR3 spans 15 amino acids. Here the CDR3 reads CASSLAGGLNTEAFF. CDR3 bases: TGTGCCAGCAGCTTGGCCGGGGGGCTGAACACTGAAGCTTTCTTT.

The chain carries TRBV27 and TRBJ1-1; the D is unclear. This CDR3 spans 13 amino acids. Trimming removed 3 bases at V and 1 base at J, with 6 bases between. Germline V gives CDR1 MNHEY, CDR2 SMNVEV (reference sequence). CDR3 sequence reads: CASSFSGNTEAFF. The CDR3 coding sequence is TGTGCCAGCAGTTTTTCAGGGAACACTGAAGCTTTCTTT.

In this sample, this clone turned up once. The rearrangement links TRBV11-2 to TRBJ1-5; no firm D call. Germline V gene data show CDR1 as SGHAT and CDR2 as FQNNGV. V lost 1 base, J lost 3 bases, and 7 bases lay in between. The CDR3 runs to 14 residues. The CDR3 nucleotides read TGTGCCAGCAGCTTAGCTCCAGACAATCAGCCCCAGCATTTT. This sequence encodes CASSLAPDNQPQHF.

This chain links TRBV18 with TRBJ1-2; 7 bases match TRBD1. This CDR3 contains 13 residues. Germline assignment: CDR1 KGHSH and CDR2 LQKENI. V lost 8 bases and J lost 5; bases outside the gene matches: 8. CDR3: CASTTTGDYGYTF. The CDR3 region has the DNA TGTGCCAGCACAACAACAGGGGATTATGGCTACACCTTC. Complete variable domain (other parts from reference TRBV18 and TRBJ1-2): NAGVMQNPRHLVRRRGQEARLRCSPMKGHSHVYWYRQLPEEGLKFMVYLQKENIIDESGMPKERFSAEFPKEGPSILRIQQVVRGDSAAYFCASTTTGDYGYTFGSGTRLTVV.

This clone was counted a single time. V usage is TRBV7-9 and J usage is TRBJ1-1, with a weak D call TRBD1 (6 bases). Trimming removed 3 bases from V and 9 bases from J, with 17 bases in between. CDR1 is SEHNR and CDR2 is FQNEAQ in the germline V gene (reference sequence). The CDR3 is 14 amino acids. The CDR3 DNA reads as TGTGCCAGCAGCTTCCAAGGGCAGGGGACTCAAGCTTTCTTT. This gives the protein CASSFQGQGTQAFF.

This chain connects TRBV10-3 to TRBJ1-1, with 7 bases lining up with TRBD1. CDR3 size: 13 residues. The V gene end was trimmed by 8 bases and the J gene end by 3 bases; junction bases not matched to a gene: 6. CDR1 ENHRY and CDR2 SYGVKD come from the germline V gene. The CDR3 is CAIVDRAYTEAFF. CDR3 in DNA: TGTGCCATCGTTGACAGGGCCTACACTGAAGCTTTCTTT.

The chain links TRBV10-3 to TRBJ2-5; no definite D call. V lost 6 bases to trimming and J lost 5 bases, with 7 bases between them. The length of the CDR3 is 11 residues. Germline V gene sequence: CDR1 ENHRY, CDR2 SYGVKD. CDR3 bases: TGTGCCATCAGATCCGAGGAGACCCAGTACTTC. Protein: CAIRSEETQYF.

The chain couples TRBV5-4 to TRBJ1-1; D may be TRBD1 (5 bases). The germline V gene has CDR1 SGHNT and CDR2 YYREEE (reference sequence). This CDR3 comprises 14 residues. Trimming left V 4 bases short and J 0 bases short, with 10 bases between. The CDR3 region is CASSIQGMNTEAFF. DNA of the CDR3: TGTGCCAGCAGCATTCAGGGTATGAACACTGAAGCTTTCTTT.

This clone was seen just once. This chain connects TRBV5-8 to TRBJ1-4; TRBD1 matches 8 bases. J was trimmed by 0 bases and V by 2 bases; bases with no gene match: 6. The CDR3 totals 17 residues. The germline V gene has CDR1 SGHTS and CDR2 YDEGEE. The CDR3: CASSLNRGKATNEKLFF. CDR3 sequence (DNA): TGTGCCAGCAGCTTAAACAGGGGGAAGGCAACTAATGAAAAACTGTTTTTT.

The chain carries TRBV7-8 and TRBJ1-2, with D perhaps matching TRBD1 (6 bases). Per germline, CDR1 SGHVS and CDR2 FQNEAQ. V lost 5 bases and J 8 bases, leaving 18 bases between the germline ends. This CDR3 is 14 amino acids long. The CDR3 DNA reads as TGTGCCAGCAGCCAACCCTCGGGGGCCGGCGGCTACACCTTC. Its protein is CASSQPSGAGGYTF. Full variable domain (rest looked up from reference TRBV7-8 and TRBJ1-2): GAGVSQSPRYKVAKRGQDVALRCDPISGHVSLFWYQQALGQGPEFLTYFQNEAQLDKSGLPSDRFFAERPEGSVSTLKIQRTQQEDSAVYLCASSQPSGAGGYTFGSGTRLTVV.

V is TRBV28 and J is TRBJ1-6, with D unclear. V lost 6 bases and J lost 14, with 14 bases in between. There are 12 residues in the CDR3. Germline values: CDR1 MDHEN, CDR2 SYDVKM. The CDR3 DNA is TGTGCCAGCAGCAACTTGGCGGAGGCCCTCCACTTT. Amino acid sequence: CASSNLAEALHF.